These 28 T cell receptor beta chains were all obtained from the same sample, sequenced in a study of blood T cell repertoires in COVID-19. Clones were read by immunoSEQ multiplex PCR, and TCRdb kept only the in-frame ones, dropping some. The table lists tens of thousands of clones, approximately 86% of them singletons. The sequenced material came from peripheral blood. The receptors here all came from a human donor in a cohort sampled during active COVID-19.

The chain is built from TRBV2 and TRBJ2-7, with TRBD1 matching over 7 bases. The germline V gene has CDR1 SNHLY and CDR2 FYNNEI. The CDR3 is made up of 15 amino acids. The V segment lost 4 bases and the J segment 2 bases; nucleotides outside the gene matches: 8. Here the CDR3 reads CASSAGQSPTYEQYF. The CDR3 DNA reads TGTGCCAGCAGTGCGGGACAGTCGCCGACCTACGAGCAGTACTTC.

This clone has a single count. The chain uses TRBV11-1 and TRBJ2-1, with TRBD2 identical over 13 bases. Trimming removed 4 bases from V and 8 bases from J; junction bases left unmatched: 5. The germline V gene encodes CDR1 SGHAT and CDR2 FQDESV (reference sequence). The CDR3 loop spans 15 amino acids. The CDR3 DNA sequence: TGTGCCAGCAGCTGGACTAGCGGGAGCTCCTATGAGCAGTTCTTC. This sequence encodes CASSWTSGSSYEQFF.

This chain joins TRBV7-2 and TRBJ1-5; no reliable D call. This CDR3 spans 13 amino acids. V shed 2 bases and J shed 2 bases, with 4 bases lying between them. Germline V gives CDR1 SGHTA, CDR2 FQGNSA. The DNA of the CDR3 is TGTGCCAGCAGCTTATATGGCAATCAGCCCCAGCATTTT. Its protein is CASSLYGNQPQHF. Combining the CDR3 with reference TRBV7-2 and TRBJ1-5 gives the whole variable domain GAGVSQSPSNKVTEKGKDVELRCDPISGHTALYWYRQSLGQGLEFLIYFQGNSAPDKSGLPSDRFSAERTGGSVSTLTIQRTQQEDSAVYLCASSLYGNQPQHFGDGTRLSIL.

The J gene is TRBJ2-1, the V gene TRBV4-1; 7 positions match TRBD1. This CDR3 is 15 amino acids long. With 4 bases clipped from V and 0 bases from J, the junction kept 3 bases outside the gene matches. In germline, CDR1 is MGHRA, CDR2 YSYEKL. The CDR3 spells CASSPGQSSYNEQFF. The CDR3 nucleotides are TGCGCCAGCAGCCCGGGACAGAGCTCCTACAATGAGCAGTTCTTC.

V is TRBV24-1 and J is TRBJ2-5; perhaps TRBD2 as D (5 bases). The CDR3 runs 14 residues. The germline V gene has CDR1 KGHDR and CDR2 SFDVKD. The V gene lost 6 bases and the J gene lost 7 bases, with 17 bases spanning the gap. In DNA, the CDR3 is TGTGCCACCAGTCCCCCGGGAAATCGCGGGACCCAGTACTTC. Translated, it gives CATSPPGNRGTQYF.

The J gene is TRBJ2-1, the V gene TRBV25-1; the match to TRBD2 covers 11 bases. V was pared by 5 bases and J by 4 bases, with 7 bases of the junction left unmatched. The length of the CDR3 is 16 residues. Germline V gene data show CDR1 as MGHDK and CDR2 as SYGVNS. CDR3 DNA: TGTGCCAGCAGTCCACTCACTAGCGGGGGTTACAATGAGCAGTTCTTC. This codes for CASSPLTSGGYNEQFF.

J is TRBJ2-3 and V is TRBV4-1, with TRBD2 identical over 13 bases. CDR1 and CDR2 from the germline V gene are MGHRA and YSYEKL. This CDR3 has 16 residues. Trimming removed 4 bases from V and 5 bases from J; junction bases left unmatched: 6. CDR3 region: CASSRGLAGQGDTQYF. Written as DNA, the CDR3 is TGCGCCAGCAGCCGGGGACTAGCGGGGCAAGGAGATACGCAGTATTTT.

The genes are TRBV9 and TRBJ2-3, with 9 nucleotides matching TRBD1. The CDR3 runs to 14 residues. With 4 bases clipped from V and 11 bases from J, the junction kept 11 bases outside the gene matches. CDR1 and CDR2 from the germline V gene are SGDLS and YYNGEE. Here the CDR3 DNA reads TGTGCCAGCAGCCCACGGGAGAGGGGACAGGGGCAGTATTTT. It translates to CASSPRERGQGQYF. The full variable domain, completed using reference TRBV9 and TRBJ2-3, is DSGVTQTPKHLITATGQRVTLRCSPRSGDLSVYWYQQSLDQGLQFLIQYYNGEERAKGNILERFSAQQFPDLHSELNLSSLELGDSALYFCASSPRERGQGQYFGPGTRLTVL.

This clone came up a few times. V and J are TRBV19 and TRBJ1-5; TRBD1 matches 9 bases. V was pared by 4 bases and J by 0 bases, with 7 bases of the junction left unmatched. Germline-derived CDR1 and CDR2 are LNHDA and SQIVND (reference sequence). The CDR3 is made up of 17 amino acids. The CDR3 region is CASSTDRGLYSNQPQHF. In DNA form, the CDR3 reads TGTGCCAGTAGTACGGACAGGGGATTATATAGCAATCAGCCCCAGCATTTT.

The chain uses TRBV5-1 and TRBJ2-3; 8 positions agree with TRBD1. Germline CDR1 is SGHRS and CDR2 is YFSETQ. The CDR3 has 16 amino acids. Losses at the gene ends were 4 bases for V and 6 bases for J; bases not matched to a gene: 13. Here the CDR3 DNA reads TGCGCCAGCAGCCTGGGAGTCGGACAGGGAACGGATACGCAGTATTTT. Its translation: CASSLGVGQGTDTQYF.

The rearrangement joins TRBV21-1 to TRBJ2-1; the table's D gene call, TRBD2, was not cross checked with the DNA. TRBV21-1 is a recognized pseudogene. This CDR3 has 18 amino acids. The CDR3 region has the DNA TGTGCCAGCAGTGCCAATAGGACTTCACCGATTATTACCAATGAGCAGTTCTTC. As protein: CASSANRTSPIITNEQFF.

This clone appeared a few times. The chain is built from TRBV7-9 and TRBJ2-7; weak D call: TRBD2 (6 bases). V was cut by 8 bases and J by 2 bases, with 13 bases left in between. This CDR3 is built from 13 residues. Looked up from germline, CDR1 is SEHNR and CDR2 is FQNEAQ (reference sequence). This CDR3 reads CASRDSEAYEQYF. The CDR3 DNA follows: TGTGCCAGCCGGGACTCCGAAGCCTACGAGCAGTACTTC.

The V and J genes are TRBV28 and TRBJ2-7; 7 positions agree with TRBD2. V trimming: 5 bases; J trimming: 3 bases; junction bases outside the gene matches: 10. The CDR3 has 15 amino acids. The germline V gene encodes CDR1 MDHEN and CDR2 SYDVKM. The CDR3 nucleotides are TGTGCCAGCAGTCGAACGACTAGCAGATACTACGAGCAGTACTTC. Translation: CASSRTTSRYYEQYF.

V gene TRBV7-3 combines with J gene TRBJ2-1; a possible D gene is TRBD1 (5 bases). Per the germline V gene, CDR1 is SGHTA and CDR2 is FQGTGA. There are 16 residues in the CDR3. The V and J ends lost 5 bases and 0 bases respectively, with 14 bases between them. CDR3 sequence (DNA): TGTGCCAGCAGCGCACAGGCTCCCAGCTCCTACAATGAGCAGTTCTTC. Amino acid sequence: CASSAQAPSSYNEQFF.

The chain recombines TRBV3-1 (or the pseudogene TRBV3-2) with TRBJ2-5; the D is unclear. This CDR3 has 11 amino acids. The germline V and J ends were trimmed by 3 bases and 4 bases, with 3 bases remaining between them. Germline CDR1 reads LGHDT; CDR2 reads YNNKEL (reference sequence). The CDR3 is CASSHRETQYF. The CDR3 DNA sequence: TGTGCCAGCAGCCATAGAGAGACCCAGTACTTC.

The rearrangement uses TRBV9 and TRBJ2-1; D possibly corresponds to TRBD1 (6 bases). The CDR3 runs to 15 residues. CDR1 and CDR2 from the germline V gene are SGDLS and YYNGEE. Trimming stripped 0 bases from V and 7 bases from J, with 14 bases between. The CDR3 DNA reads TGTGCCAGCAGCGTAGGGACACAGGGATGGAATGAGCAGTTCTTC. It is translated as CASSVGTQGWNEQFF.

This clone has a handful of counts. Distinct nucleotide sequences in the sample also encode this CDR3. The chain has TRBV6-5 and TRBJ1-1, with a weak D call TRBD1 (6 bases). This CDR3 is built from 14 residues. Germline loops: CDR1 MNHEY, CDR2 SVGAGI. The V and J ends lost 4 bases and 2 bases respectively, with 11 bases between them. In DNA form, the CDR3 reads TGTGCCAGCAGTTTCCTACAGGGTAACACTGAAGCTTTCTTT. Protein: CASSFLQGNTEAFF.

This chain links TRBV28 with TRBJ2-6; a possible D gene is TRBD2 (5 bases). There are 14 residues in the CDR3. Germline loops: CDR1 MDHEN, CDR2 SYDVKM. V lost 10 bases, J lost 3 bases, and 13 bases lay in between. The CDR3 DNA follows: TGTGCCATTAAGCGAGGGAGTGGGGCCAACGTCCTGACTTTC. This sequence encodes CAIKRGSGANVLTF.

This chain joins TRBV4-3 and TRBJ2-2; 9 bases align to TRBD1. The J segment lost 7 bases and the V segment lost 4 bases, leaving 7 bases of the junction unmatched. The CDR3 runs 15 residues. Germline V gives CDR1 LGHNA, CDR2 YSLEER. In DNA, the CDR3 is TGCGCCAGCAGCCTTAGGACAGGGGCGAGCGGGGAGCTGTTTTTT. It translates to CASSLRTGASGELFF.

This clone has just a few counts. The V and J genes are TRBV24-1 and TRBJ2-3; 11 nucleotides line up with TRBD1. Trimming removed 6 bases from V and 3 bases from J; junction bases left unmatched: 7. From germline, CDR1 is KGHDR and CDR2 SFDVKD. The CDR3 is made up of 16 amino acids. Here the CDR3 reads CATSSGQGGETDTQYF. In DNA, the CDR3 is TGTGCCACCAGTTCGGGACAGGGGGGCGAGACAGATACGCAGTATTTT.

The rearrangement joins TRBV4-3 to TRBJ1-2; possible D gene TRBD1, 5 bases. In germline, CDR1 is LGHNA, CDR2 YSLEER. This CDR3 is built from 15 residues. Trimming stripped 0 bases from V and 7 bases from J, with 15 bases between. The CDR3 nucleotides read TGCGCCAGCAGCCAAGATACGATGGGGGGGGTTGGCTACACCTTC. Its protein is CASSQDTMGGVGYTF.

V gene TRBV5-1 combines with J gene TRBJ2-1; 11 bases agree with TRBD2. Trimming at V came to 5 bases and at J to 3 bases, leaving 16 bases not matched to a gene. The CDR3 is made up of 19 amino acids. Germline CDR1 and CDR2: SGHRS and YFSETQ. The chain's CDR3 is CASRSIHHRLAGNYNEQFF. CDR3 DNA: TGCGCCAGCAGGTCCATTCACCATAGACTAGCGGGAAACTACAATGAGCAGTTCTTC.

V and J are TRBV19 and TRBJ2-1; TRBD2 aligns across 7 bases. The CDR3 loop spans 15 amino acids. J gave up 7 bases and V 1 base, and 7 bases lay outside the gene matches. The germline gives CDR1 LNHDA, CDR2 SQIVND (reference sequence). DNA for the CDR3: TGTGCCAGTAGTATAGTAAGCGGGGCCGGTAATGAGCAGTTCTTC. It yields the protein CASSIVSGAGNEQFF.

The chain recombines TRBV19 with TRBJ1-2, with 7 bases that match TRBD1. This CDR3 region has 14 residues. Germline trimming cut 0 bases from V and 7 bases from J; bases unmatched to any gene: 5. Germline CDR1 is LNHDA and CDR2 is SQIVND (reference sequence). CDR3 sequence: CASSIDQGVFGYTF. The CDR3 region has the DNA TGTGCCAGTAGTATAGATCAGGGGGTCTTTGGCTACACCTTC.

This rearrangement joins TRBV5-4 to TRBJ2-1; possibly TRBD2 for D (5 bases). Germline-derived CDR1 and CDR2 are SGHNT and YYREEE (reference sequence). The CDR3 covers 13 residues. The CDR3 reads CAAGKANSDEQFF. The CDR3 coding sequence is TGTGCGGCCGGGAAGGCCAATAGCGATGAGCAGTTCTTC.

This chain uses TRBV6-5 with TRBJ2-1, with 11 bases lining up with TRBD2. J lost 7 bases, V lost 4 bases, and 6 bases had no gene match. Germline CDR1 MNHEY, CDR2 SVGAGI. This CDR3 spans 15 amino acids. CDR3 sequence reads: CASSSLTSGMNEQFF. In DNA, the CDR3 is TGTGCCAGCAGTTCGTTGACTAGCGGGATGAATGAGCAGTTCTTC.

The chain links TRBV27 to TRBJ2-1; TRBD1 agrees at 7 bases. V gave up 6 bases and J gave up 3 bases; unmatched junction bases: 11. In germline, CDR1 is MNHEY, CDR2 SMNVEV (reference sequence). The CDR3 covers 16 residues. The DNA of the CDR3 is TGTGCCAGCAGAGAGGGACAAACAGGGGACTACAATGAGCAGTTCTTC. Translated: CASREGQTGDYNEQFF.

This chain links TRBV7-9 with TRBJ2-2; D is unclear. The CDR3 is made up of 12 amino acids. Between the trimmed V and J ends, which lost 6 bases and 5 bases, there was a span of 7 bases. The germline V gene has CDR1 SEHNR and CDR2 FQNEAQ (reference sequence). In nucleotides, the CDR3 is TGTGCCAGCAGGGTTACAACCGGGGAGCTGTTTTTT. Translation: CASRVTTGELFF.